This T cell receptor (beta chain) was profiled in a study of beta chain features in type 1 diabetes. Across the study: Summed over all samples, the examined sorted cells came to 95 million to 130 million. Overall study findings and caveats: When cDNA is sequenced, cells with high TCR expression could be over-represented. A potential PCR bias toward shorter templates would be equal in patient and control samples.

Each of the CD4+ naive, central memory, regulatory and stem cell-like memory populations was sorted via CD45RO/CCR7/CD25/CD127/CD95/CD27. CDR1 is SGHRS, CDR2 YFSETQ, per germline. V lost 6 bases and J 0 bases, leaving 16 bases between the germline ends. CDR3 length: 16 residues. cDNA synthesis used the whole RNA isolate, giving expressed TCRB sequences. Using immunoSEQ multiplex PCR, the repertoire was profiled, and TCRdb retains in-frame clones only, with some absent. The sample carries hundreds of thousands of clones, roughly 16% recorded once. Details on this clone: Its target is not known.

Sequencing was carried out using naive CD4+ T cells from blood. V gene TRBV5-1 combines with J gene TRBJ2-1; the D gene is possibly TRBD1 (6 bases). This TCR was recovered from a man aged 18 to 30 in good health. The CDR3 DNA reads TGCGCCAGCACCGAAAGGGCAGGGGTCTCCTACAATGAGCAGTTCTTC. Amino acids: CASTERAGVSYNEQFF. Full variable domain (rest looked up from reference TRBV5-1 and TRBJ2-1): KAGVTQTPRYLIKTRGQQVTLSCSPISGHRSVSWYQQTPGQGLQFLFEYFSETQRNKGNFPGRFSGRQFSNSRSEMNVSTLELGDSALYLCASTERAGVSYNEQFFGPGTRLTVL.